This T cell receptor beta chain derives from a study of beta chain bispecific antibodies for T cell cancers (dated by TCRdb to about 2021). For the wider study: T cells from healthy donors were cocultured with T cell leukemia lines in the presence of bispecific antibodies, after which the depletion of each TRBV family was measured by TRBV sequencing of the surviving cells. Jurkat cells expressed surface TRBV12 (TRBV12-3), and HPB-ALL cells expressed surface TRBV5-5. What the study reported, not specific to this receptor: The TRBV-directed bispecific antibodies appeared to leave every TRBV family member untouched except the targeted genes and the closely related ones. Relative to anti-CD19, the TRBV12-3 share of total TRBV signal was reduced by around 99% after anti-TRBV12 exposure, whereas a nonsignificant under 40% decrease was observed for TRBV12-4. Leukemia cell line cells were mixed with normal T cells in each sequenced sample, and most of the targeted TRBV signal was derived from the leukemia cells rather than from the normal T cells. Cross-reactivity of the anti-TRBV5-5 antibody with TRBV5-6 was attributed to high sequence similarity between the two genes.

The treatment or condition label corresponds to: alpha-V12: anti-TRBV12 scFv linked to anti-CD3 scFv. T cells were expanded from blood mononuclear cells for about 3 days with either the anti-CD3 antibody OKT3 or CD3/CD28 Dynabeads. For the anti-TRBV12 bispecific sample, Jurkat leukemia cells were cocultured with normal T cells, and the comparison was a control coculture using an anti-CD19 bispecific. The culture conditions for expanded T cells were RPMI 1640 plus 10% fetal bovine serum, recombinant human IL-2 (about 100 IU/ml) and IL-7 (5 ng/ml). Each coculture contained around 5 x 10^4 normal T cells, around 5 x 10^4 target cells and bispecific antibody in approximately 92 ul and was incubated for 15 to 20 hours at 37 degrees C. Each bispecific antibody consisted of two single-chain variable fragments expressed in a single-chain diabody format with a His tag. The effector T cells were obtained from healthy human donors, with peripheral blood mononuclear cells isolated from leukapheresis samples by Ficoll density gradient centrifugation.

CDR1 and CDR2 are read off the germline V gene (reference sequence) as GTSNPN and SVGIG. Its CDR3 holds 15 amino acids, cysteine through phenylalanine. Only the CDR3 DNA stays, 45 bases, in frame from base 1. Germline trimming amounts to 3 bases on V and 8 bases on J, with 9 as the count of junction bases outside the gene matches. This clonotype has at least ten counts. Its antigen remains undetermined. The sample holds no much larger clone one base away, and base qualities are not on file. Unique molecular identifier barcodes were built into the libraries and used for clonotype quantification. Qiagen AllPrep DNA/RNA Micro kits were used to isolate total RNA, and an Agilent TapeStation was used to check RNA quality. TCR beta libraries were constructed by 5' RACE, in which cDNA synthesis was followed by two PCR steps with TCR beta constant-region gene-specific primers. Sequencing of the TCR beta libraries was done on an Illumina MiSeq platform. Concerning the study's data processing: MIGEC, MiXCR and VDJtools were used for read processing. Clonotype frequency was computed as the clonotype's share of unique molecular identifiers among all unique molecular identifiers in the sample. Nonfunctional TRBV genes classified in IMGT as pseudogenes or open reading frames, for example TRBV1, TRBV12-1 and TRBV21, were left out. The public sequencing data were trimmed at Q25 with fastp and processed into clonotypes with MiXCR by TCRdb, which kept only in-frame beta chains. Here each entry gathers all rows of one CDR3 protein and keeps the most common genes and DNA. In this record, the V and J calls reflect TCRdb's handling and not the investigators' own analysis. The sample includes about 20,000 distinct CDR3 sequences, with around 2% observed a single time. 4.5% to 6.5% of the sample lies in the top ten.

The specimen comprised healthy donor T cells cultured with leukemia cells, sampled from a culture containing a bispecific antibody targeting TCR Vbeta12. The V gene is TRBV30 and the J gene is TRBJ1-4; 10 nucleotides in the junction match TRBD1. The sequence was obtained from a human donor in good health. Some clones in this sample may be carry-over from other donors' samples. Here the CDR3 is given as CAWRPRQGAREKLFF. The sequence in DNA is TGTGCCTGGAGACCCCGACAGGGGGCGCGGGAAAAACTGTTTTTT.